These 9 T cell receptor beta chains originate from one sample sequenced in a study of OX40 agonist ivuxolimab in advanced cancers. The data were produced by immunoSEQ multiplex PCR, yet TCRdb's version contains in-frame clones alone and is incomplete. The repertoire has under 75,000 clones, over 80% of them found once; the top ten carry around 0.78%. The source material was CD4+ or CD8+ T cells sorted from blood, sampled in a trial of the OX40 agonist ivuxolimab. The receptors derive from an adult with an advanced solid tumor such as melanoma, head and neck, liver or kidney cancer.

The chain uses TRBV30 and TRBJ2-2; 9 positions agree with TRBD2. The CDR3 runs to 16 residues. With 3 bases clipped from V and 6 bases from J, the junction kept 11 bases outside the gene matches. The germline CDR1 and CDR2 sequences are GTSNPN and SVGIG (reference sequence). The CDR3 DNA reads TGTGCCTGGAGCTTACCAGCGGGGGGATCGGCCGGGGAGCTGTTTTTT. Encoded protein: CAWSLPAGGSAGELFF.

This clone was seen only once. The chain is built from TRBV4-1 and TRBJ2-5; unclear D gene. The closer fit of TRBJ2-7 to the DNA end suggests the J call may be wrong. The V gene's germline CDR1 is MGHRA and CDR2 YSYEKL. The CDR3 is 14 amino acids. The CDR3 bases are TGCGCCAGCAGCCAAGAGTACCTCTCCTACGAGCAGTACTTC. As protein: CASSQEYLSYEQYF.

V is TRBV7-9 and J is TRBJ1-1; maybe TRBD1 (5 bases). The CDR3 spans 14 residues. Germline loops: CDR1 SEHNR, CDR2 FQNEAQ (reference sequence). V was trimmed by 1 base and J by 5 bases, leaving 11 bases between them. DNA of the CDR3: TGTGCCAGCAGCTTAGATAGGGGATGGACTGAAGCTTTCTTT. Translation: CASSLDRGWTEAFF. Supplemented by reference TRBV7-9 and TRBJ1-1, the full variable domain reads DTGVSQNPRHKITKRGQNVTFRCDPISEHNRLYWYRQTLGQGPEFLTYFQNEAQLEKSRLLSDRFSAERPKGSFSTLEIQRTEQGDSAMYLCASSLDRGWTEAFFGQGTRLTVV.

The chain has TRBV27 and TRBJ1-4, with D hard to call. Germline loops: CDR1 MNHEY, CDR2 SMNVEV (reference sequence). Deletions cut 3 bases from V and 7 bases from J, with 9 bases between. The CDR3 consists of 13 residues. CDR3 sequence (DNA): TGTGCCAGCAGTTTCGGCACACGTGAAAAACTGTTTTTT. Translated: CASSFGTREKLFF.

The chain uses TRBV5-4 and TRBJ1-3; the match to TRBD1 covers 8 bases. Germline lookup yields CDR1 SGHNT and CDR2 YYREEE (reference sequence). This CDR3 is built from 14 residues. After removal of 4 bases from V and 2 bases from J, the junction contained 2 bases not matched to a gene. CDR3 amino acids: CASSPTGAGNTIYF. The CDR3 DNA follows: TGTGCCAGCAGCCCGACAGGGGCTGGAAACACCATATATTTT.

The genes are TRBV27 and TRBJ2-1; D remains unclear. V shed 8 bases and J shed 8 bases, with 19 bases lying between them. CDR3 length: 14 amino acids. Looked up from germline, CDR1 is MNHEY and CDR2 is SMNVEV (reference sequence). This chain's CDR3 is CASETNLLRDEQFF. For the CDR3, the DNA is TGTGCCAGCGAAACCAATCTTCTTAGGGATGAGCAGTTCTTC.

This clone has more than one count but fewer than ten. This chain uses TRBV5-4 with TRBJ2-2, with D possibly matching TRBD2 (6 bases). V lost 0 bases and J 3 bases, leaving 12 bases between the germline ends. The CDR3 is 16 amino acids. The germline V gene encodes CDR1 SGHNT and CDR2 YYREEE (reference sequence). The CDR3 DNA sequence: TGTGCCAGCAGCTTGGAAACGGGGGACTACACCGGGGAGCTGTTTTTT. Its translation is CASSLETGDYTGELFF.

This clone was counted once. The rearrangement links TRBV28 to TRBJ1-6; D gene ambiguous. The germline gives CDR1 MDHEN, CDR2 SYDVKM. Trimming took off 3 bases at V and 3 bases at J, with 9 bases between the two ends. The length of the CDR3 is 15 residues. This CDR3 is CASSLPGNYNSPLHF. CDR3 bases: TGTGCCAGCAGTTTGCCCGGGAACTATAATTCACCCCTCCACTTT.

This clone was counted a few times. V usage is TRBV28 and J usage is TRBJ1-4; D possibly corresponds to TRBD1 (5 bases). Germline V gene lookup returns CDR1 MDHEN and CDR2 SYDVKM. The CDR3 is made up of 12 amino acids. V gave up 4 bases and J gave up 8 bases, with 8 bases separating them. The CDR3 protein is CASSSSGEKLFF. CDR3 DNA: TGTGCCAGCAGTTCCTCAGGGGAAAAACTGTTTTTT. The full variable domain, rest sourced from reference TRBV28 and TRBJ1-4, is DVKVTQSSRYLVKRTGEKVFLECVQDMDHENMFWYRQDPGLGLRLIYFSYDVKMKEKGDIPEGYSVSREKKERFSLILESASTNQTSMYLCASSSSGEKLFFGSGTQLSVL.